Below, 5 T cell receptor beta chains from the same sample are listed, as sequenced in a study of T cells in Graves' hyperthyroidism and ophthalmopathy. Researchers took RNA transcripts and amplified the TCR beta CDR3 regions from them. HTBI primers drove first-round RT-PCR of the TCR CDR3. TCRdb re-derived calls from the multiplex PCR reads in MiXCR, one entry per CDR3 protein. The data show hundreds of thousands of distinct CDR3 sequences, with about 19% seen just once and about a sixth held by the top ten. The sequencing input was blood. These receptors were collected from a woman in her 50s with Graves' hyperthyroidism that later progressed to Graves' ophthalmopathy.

The CDR3 sequence is CATSRLGESTGELFF. CDR3 coding DNA: TGTGCCACCAGCAGGTTGGGGGAAAGCACCGGGGAGCTGTTTTTT. This chain links TRBV15 with TRBJ2-2; D possibly uses TRBD1 or TRBD2 (5 bases each). The V gene lost 3 bases and the J gene lost 4 bases, with 12 bases spanning the gap. The CDR3 runs 15 residues. The germline CDR1 and CDR2 sequences are LNHNV and YYDKDF (reference sequence).

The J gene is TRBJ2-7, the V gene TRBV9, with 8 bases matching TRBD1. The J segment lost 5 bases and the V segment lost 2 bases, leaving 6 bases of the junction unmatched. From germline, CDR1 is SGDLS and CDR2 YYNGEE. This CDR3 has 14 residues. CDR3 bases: TGTGCCAGCAGCGTGACAGGGGTTCAGAACGAGCAGTACTTC. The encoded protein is CASSVTGVQNEQYF.

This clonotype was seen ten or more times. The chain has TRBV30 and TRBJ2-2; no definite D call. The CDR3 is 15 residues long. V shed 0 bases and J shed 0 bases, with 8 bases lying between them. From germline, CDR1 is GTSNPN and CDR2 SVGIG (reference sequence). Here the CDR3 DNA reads TGTGCCTGGAGTGTCGAACGGACGAACACCGGGGAGCTGTTTTTT. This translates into CAWSVERTNTGELFF.

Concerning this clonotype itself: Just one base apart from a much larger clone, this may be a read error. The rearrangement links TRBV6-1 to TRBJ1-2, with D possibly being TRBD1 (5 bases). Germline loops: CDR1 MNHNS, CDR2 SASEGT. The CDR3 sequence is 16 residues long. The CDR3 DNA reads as TGTGCCAGCAGAGACCGAAGGGACCCTGGGACGGATGGCGACACCTTC. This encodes CASRDRRDPGTDGDTF.

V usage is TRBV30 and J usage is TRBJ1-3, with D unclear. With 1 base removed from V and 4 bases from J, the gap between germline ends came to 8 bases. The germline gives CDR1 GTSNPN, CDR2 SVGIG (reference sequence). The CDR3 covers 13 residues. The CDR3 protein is CAWSGGRGNTIYF. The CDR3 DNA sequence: TGTGCCTGGAGTGGGGGTCGCGGAAACACCATATATTTT.